This is a list of T cell receptor beta chains from one sample in a study of CD8 T cells in ankylosing spondylitis. TCRdb analysed the 5' RACE reads with MiXCR anew, one entry per CDR3 protein. In the table there are 200,000 to 250,000 distinct CDR3 sequences, about 6.7% of which are singletons. Sequenced input: blood, either unsorted or a sorted T cell fraction (not recorded which). Receptor source: a male donor with ankylosing spondylitis. The CDR3 runs from the conserved cysteine through the conserved F or W. Fields, in order: D gene, clone size, J gene, V gene, CDR3 DNA, CDR3 protein. D genes are given only for firm matches. A clone size is listed for some rows: how often the clone was seen (once, few, many), or a class if it is expanded.

>TRBD1|many|TRBJ2-7|TRBV27
TGTGCCAGCAGTCCCCTGCAGGGGGTCTACGAGCAGTACTTC
CASSPLQGVYEQYF
>.|many|TRBJ1-2|TRBV9
TGTGCCAGCAGCGTAGGGAGTGGCTTCTATGGCTACACCTTC
CASSVGSGFYGYTF
>.|.|TRBJ2-6|TRBV28
TGTGCCAGCAGTTTACAGGGTATCTCTGGGGCCAACGTCCTGACTTTC
CASSLQGISGANVLTF
>.|few|TRBJ2-5|TRBV7-8
TGTGCCAGCAGCTCTCTGGCCCAAGAGACCCAGTACTTC
CASSSLAQETQYF
>TRBD1|.|TRBJ2-7|TRBV7-6
TGTGCCAGCAGCTTAGCATCCGGGACAGGGGCCTACGAGCAGTACTTC
CASSLASGTGAYEQYF
>.|many|TRBJ1-2|TRBV7-9
TGTGCCAGCAGATCCGGACGGCACTATGGCTACACCTTC
CASRSGRHYGYTF
>TRBD1|many|TRBJ2-7|TRBV5-5
TGTGCCAGCAGCTTGGTAGGACAGGGGAACTCCTACGAGCAGTACTTC
CASSLVGQGNSYEQYF
>TRBD2|.|TRBJ2-1|TRBV6-2/TRBV6-3
TGTGCCAGCAGCATAGCGGGGGAGAATTATGAGCAGTTCTTC
CASSIAGENYEQFF
>.|many|TRBJ2-1|TRBV27
TGTGCCAGCAGCAATATGGGGGCCTGGAATGAGCAGTTCTTC
CASSNMGAWNEQFF
>TRBD2|.|TRBJ2-7|TRBV20-1
TGCAGTGCTCCCCCTAGCGGGAGTTGGTCCTACGAGCAGTACTTC
CSAPPSGSWSYEQYF
>.|many|TRBJ2-7|TRBV7-8
TGTGCCAGCAGCCCCGGGGTAGGGACGAAAGAGTACGGGCAGTACTTC
CASSPGVGTKEYGQYF
>.|.|TRBJ1-4|TRBV30
TGTGCCTGGAGCCCCCACCACGAACTGTTTTTT
CAWSPHHELFF
>.|many|TRBJ2-5|TRBV7-2
TGTGCCAGCAGCTTAACCAGGGGCCAAGAGACCCAGTACTTC
CASSLTRGQETQYF
>TRBD1|.|TRBJ1-2|TRBV11-2
TGTGCCAGCAGCTTAGAAGACAGGGAGGGCACCTTC
CASSLEDREGTF
>.|.|TRBJ2-4|TRBV12-3/TRBV12-4
TGTGCCAGCACCACCGATTTAGCCAAAAACATTCAGTACTTC
CASTTDLAKNIQYF
>.|many|TRBJ2-1|TRBV7-9
TGTGCCAGCAGCGCAAGCGGAGGCTACAATGAGCAGTTCTTC
CASSASGGYNEQFF
>TRBD1|many|TRBJ2-7|TRBV7-6
TGTGCCAGCAGCTTCGGACAGGGGGTCAACGAGCAGTACTTC
CASSFGQGVNEQYF
>.|.|TRBJ2-7|TRBV19
TGTGCCAGTAGTAACATGAGGACCAACGAGCAGTACTTC
CASSNMRTNEQYF
>.|few|TRBJ2-1|TRBV27
TGTGCCAGCAGTCCGACGTGGGGAAGGGGCAATGAGCAGTTCTTC
CASSPTWGRGNEQFF
>.|.|TRBJ2-5|TRBV7-9
TGTGCCAGCAGCTTTAGTCTTACCGGTCTATGGGAGACCCAGTACTTC
CASSFSLTGLWETQYF
>.|few|TRBJ2-1|TRBV4-3
TGCGCCAGCAGCCAAGGTATGGGCCCAATTGCTGGGGAGCAGTTCTTC
CASSQGMGPIAGEQFF
>.|many|TRBJ1-6|TRBV4-3
TGCGCCAGCAGCCAAAAACCGGGACAACATAATTCACCCCTCCACTTT
CASSQKPGQHNSPLHF
>TRBD1|many|TRBJ2-7|TRBV3-1
TGTGCCAGCAGCCCCGTAGGGGGCGCCTACGAGCAGTACTTC
CASSPVGGAYEQYF
>.|.|TRBJ2-5|TRBV5-5
TGTGCCAGCAGCCTCGGGCTGCGCTTCGAGACCCAGTACTTC
CASSLGLRFETQYF
>.|many|TRBJ2-7|TRBV7-9
TGTGCCAGCAGCCCCTTCCTTGGGGAGTCCTACGAGCAGTACTTC
CASSPFLGESYEQYF
>.|many|TRBJ2-5|TRBV25-1
TGTGCCAGCAGGGGGAACGGGCTTCAAGAGACCCAGTACTTC
CASRGNGLQETQYF
>TRBD1|few|TRBJ1-2|TRBV20-1
TGCAGTGCCCTACACTACGACAGGGCTAGATCTGGCTACACCTTC
CSALHYDRARSGYTF
>.|.|TRBJ2-4|TRBV6-2/TRBV6-3
TGTGCCAGCAGGGGAGATTCACAGTACTTC
CASRGDSQYF
>TRBD1|many|TRBJ2-1|TRBV12-3/TRBV12-4
TGTGCCAGCATCCCAGGGGGTTCTAGCTCCTACAATGAGCAGTTCTTC
CASIPGGSSSYNEQFF
>.|many|TRBJ1-2|TRBV29-1
TGCAGCGTTATGGGACATGGCTACACCTTC
CSVMGHGYTF
>.|many|TRBJ2-7|TRBV12-3/TRBV12-4
TGTGCCAGCAGTCCGGGATGGACCTACGAGCAGTACTTC
CASSPGWTYEQYF
>.|few|TRBJ2-7|TRBV28
TGTGCCAGCAGTTTCGCCCTCGAGCAGTACTTC
CASSFALEQYF
>TRBD1|many|TRBJ2-7|TRBV28
TGTGCCAGCAGTTCCCGGGACAGGGGGCTTTACGAGCAGTACTTC
CASSSRDRGLYEQYF
>TRBD2|.|TRBJ2-1|TRBV5-6
TGTGCCAGCAGCTTGTGGACTAGCGGGAGACCCACCAATGAGCAGTTCTTC
CASSLWTSGRPTNEQFF
>.|few|TRBJ1-3|TRBV29-1
TGCAGCGTTGAGCAAGAACAGGGAAGTGGAAACACCATATATTTT
CSVEQEQGSGNTIYF
>TRBD2|many|TRBJ2-1|TRBV13
TGTGCCAGCAGCTCCGAAGAGCGGGACCCATACAATGAGCAGTTCTTC
CASSSEERDPYNEQFF
>.|many|TRBJ2-1|TRBV19
TGTGCCAGTCGCCAGGGACTTAACTCCTACAATGAGCAGTTCTTC
CASRQGLNSYNEQFF
>TRBD1|.|TRBJ1-5|TRBV7-9
TGTGCCAGCAGCACTACAGGGGTCGGCAATCAGCCCCAGCATTTT
CASSTTGVGNQPQHF
>.|few|TRBJ2-1|TRBV27
TGTGCCAGCAGTTTAGGTCTGACAGGAGACAATGAGCAGTTCTTC
CASSLGLTGDNEQFF
>TRBD1|few|TRBJ2-2|TRBV19
TGTGCCAGTAGTACGACAGGGCTCGGGACCGGGGAGCTGTTTTTT
CASSTTGLGTGELFF
>.|.|TRBJ2-5|TRBV4-3
TGCGCCAGCAGCCATACTACAGGGAGTCAAGAGACCCAGTACTTC
CASSHTTGSQETQYF